This TCR beta chain emerged from a study of cytomegalovirus exposure and HLA in healthy donors. On this clone itself: The sample contains more than one DNA sequence encoding this CDR3.

The CDR3 runs 12 residues. Germline V gene sequence: CDR1 GTSNPN, CDR2 SVGIG (reference sequence). With 60 Vbeta and 13 Jbeta primers, the PCR was carried out. The protocol was immunoSEQ multiplex PCR, while the TCRdb copy is restricted to in-frame clones and leaves out a portion. The sample shows around 120,000 clones, approximately 80% of them seen only once. The sample taken for sequencing was PBMCs. This receptor was identified in a man aged 50 to 60 in good health and CMV-seronegative. The chain recombines TRBV30 with TRBJ2-5; 7 bases align to TRBD1. The end of the DNA is better explained by TRBJ2-7, so the J call may be wrong. CDR3 protein: CAWSDRAYEQYF. CDR3 nucleotides: TGTGCCTGGAGCGACAGGGCCTACGAGCAGTACTTC.